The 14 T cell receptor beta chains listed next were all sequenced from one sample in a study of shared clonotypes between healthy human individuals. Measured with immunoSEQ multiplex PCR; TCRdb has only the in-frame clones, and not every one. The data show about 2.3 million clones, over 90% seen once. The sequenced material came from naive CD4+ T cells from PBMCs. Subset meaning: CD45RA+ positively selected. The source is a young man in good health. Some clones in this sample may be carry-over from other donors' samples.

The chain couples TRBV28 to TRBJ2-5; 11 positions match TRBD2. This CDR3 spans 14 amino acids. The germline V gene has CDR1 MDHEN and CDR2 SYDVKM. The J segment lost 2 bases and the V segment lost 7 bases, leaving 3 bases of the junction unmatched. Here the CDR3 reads CASTGLAVQETQYF. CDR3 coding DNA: TGTGCCAGCACGGGACTAGCGGTACAAGAGACCCAGTACTTC.

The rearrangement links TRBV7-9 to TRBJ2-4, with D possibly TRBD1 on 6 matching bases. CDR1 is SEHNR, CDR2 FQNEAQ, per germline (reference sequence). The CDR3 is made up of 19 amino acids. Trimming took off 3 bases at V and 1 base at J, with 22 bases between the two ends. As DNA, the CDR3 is TGTGCCAGCAGCTTTACCCCAAATACAGGGAGTGGGGCCAAAAACATTCAGTACTTC. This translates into CASSFTPNTGSGAKNIQYF.

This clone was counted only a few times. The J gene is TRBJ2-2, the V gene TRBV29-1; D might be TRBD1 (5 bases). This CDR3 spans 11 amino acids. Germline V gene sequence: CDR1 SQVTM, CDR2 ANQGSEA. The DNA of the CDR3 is TGCAGTGCTGGGGCTCTCGGGGAGCTGTTTTTT. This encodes CSAGALGELFF.

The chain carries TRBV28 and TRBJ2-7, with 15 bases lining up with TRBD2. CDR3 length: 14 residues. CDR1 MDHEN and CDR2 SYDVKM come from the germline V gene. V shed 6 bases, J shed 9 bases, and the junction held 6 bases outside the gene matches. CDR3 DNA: TGTGCCAGCAGCCTTACGGGACTAGCGGGAGGGCAGTACTTC. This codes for CASSLTGLAGGQYF.

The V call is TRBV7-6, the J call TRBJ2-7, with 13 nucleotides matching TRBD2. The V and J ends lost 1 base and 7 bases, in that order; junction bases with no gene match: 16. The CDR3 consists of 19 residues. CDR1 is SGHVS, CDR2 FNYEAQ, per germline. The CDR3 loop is CASSLVGGTGLAGAYEQYF. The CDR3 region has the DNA TGTGCCAGCAGCTTAGTAGGGGGTACTGGACTAGCGGGAGCTTATGAGCAGTACTTC.

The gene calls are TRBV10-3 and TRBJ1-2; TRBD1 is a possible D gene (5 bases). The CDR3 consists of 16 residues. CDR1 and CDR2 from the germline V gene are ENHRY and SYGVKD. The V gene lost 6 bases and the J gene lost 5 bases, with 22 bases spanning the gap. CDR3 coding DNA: TGTGCCATCAGCCCCTGGGCGGGAGCACAGGCGTATGGCTACACCTTC. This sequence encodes CAISPWAGAQAYGYTF.

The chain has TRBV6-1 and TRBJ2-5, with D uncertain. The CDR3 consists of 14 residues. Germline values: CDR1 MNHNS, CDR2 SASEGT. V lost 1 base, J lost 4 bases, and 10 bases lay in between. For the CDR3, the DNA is TGTGCCAGCAGTGAAGATCCTTTTGGAGAGACCCAGTACTTC. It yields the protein CASSEDPFGETQYF.

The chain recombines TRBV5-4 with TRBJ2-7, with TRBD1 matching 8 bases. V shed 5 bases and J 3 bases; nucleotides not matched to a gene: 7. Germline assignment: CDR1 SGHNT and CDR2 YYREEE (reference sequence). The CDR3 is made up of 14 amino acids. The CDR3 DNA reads TGTGCCAGCAGACCCGACAGGGGCAACTACGAGCAGTACTTC. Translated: CASRPDRGNYEQYF.

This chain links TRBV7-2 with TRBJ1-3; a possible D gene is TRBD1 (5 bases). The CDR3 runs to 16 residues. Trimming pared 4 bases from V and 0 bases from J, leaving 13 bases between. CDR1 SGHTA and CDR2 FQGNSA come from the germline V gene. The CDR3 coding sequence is TGTGCCAGCAGCTCGGGGACGGGAGACTCTGGAAACACCATATATTTT. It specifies CASSSGTGDSGNTIYF. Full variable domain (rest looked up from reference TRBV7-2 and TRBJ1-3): GAGVSQSPSNKVTEKGKDVELRCDPISGHTALYWYRQSLGQGLEFLIYFQGNSAPDKSGLPSDRFSAERTGGSVSTLTIQRTQQEDSAVYLCASSSGTGDSGNTIYFGEGSWLTVV.

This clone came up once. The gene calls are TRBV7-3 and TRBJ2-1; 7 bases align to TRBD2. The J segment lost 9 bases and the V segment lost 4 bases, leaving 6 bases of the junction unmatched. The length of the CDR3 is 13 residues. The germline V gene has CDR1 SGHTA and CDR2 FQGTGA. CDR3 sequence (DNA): TGTGCCAGCAGCTCAGACCCTAGCGGTGAGCAGTTCTTC. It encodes CASSSDPSGEQFF.

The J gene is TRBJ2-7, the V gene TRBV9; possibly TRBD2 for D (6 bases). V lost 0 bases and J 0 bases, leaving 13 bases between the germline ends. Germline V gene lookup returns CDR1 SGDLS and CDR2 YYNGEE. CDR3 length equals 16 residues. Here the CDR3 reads CASSVVWAGNSYEQYF. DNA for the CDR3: TGTGCCAGCAGCGTAGTTTGGGCGGGGAACTCCTACGAGCAGTACTTC.

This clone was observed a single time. The CDR3 DNA is TGTGCCAGCAGTAAACTCCCTGGGGGCACTGAAGCTTTCTTT. The encoded protein is CASSKLPGGTEAFF. The chain recombines TRBV2 with TRBJ1-1; weak D call: TRBD1 (5 bases). Trimming left V 5 bases short and J 4 bases short, with 14 bases between. This CDR3 comprises 14 residues. Germline V gives CDR1 SNHLY, CDR2 FYNNEI.

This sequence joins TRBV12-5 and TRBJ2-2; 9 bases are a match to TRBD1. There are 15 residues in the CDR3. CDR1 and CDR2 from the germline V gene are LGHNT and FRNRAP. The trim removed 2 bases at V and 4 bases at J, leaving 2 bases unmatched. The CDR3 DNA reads TGTGCTAGTGGTTTGAACAGGGGGCTCACCGGGGAGCTGTTTTTT. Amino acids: CASGLNRGLTGELFF.

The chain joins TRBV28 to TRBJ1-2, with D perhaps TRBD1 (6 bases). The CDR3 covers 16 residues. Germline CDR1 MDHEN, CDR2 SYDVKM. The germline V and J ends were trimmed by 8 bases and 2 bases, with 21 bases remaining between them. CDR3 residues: CASYGQERGGNYGYTF. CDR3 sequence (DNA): TGTGCCAGCTACGGGCAGGAAAGAGGGGGGAACTATGGCTACACCTTC.